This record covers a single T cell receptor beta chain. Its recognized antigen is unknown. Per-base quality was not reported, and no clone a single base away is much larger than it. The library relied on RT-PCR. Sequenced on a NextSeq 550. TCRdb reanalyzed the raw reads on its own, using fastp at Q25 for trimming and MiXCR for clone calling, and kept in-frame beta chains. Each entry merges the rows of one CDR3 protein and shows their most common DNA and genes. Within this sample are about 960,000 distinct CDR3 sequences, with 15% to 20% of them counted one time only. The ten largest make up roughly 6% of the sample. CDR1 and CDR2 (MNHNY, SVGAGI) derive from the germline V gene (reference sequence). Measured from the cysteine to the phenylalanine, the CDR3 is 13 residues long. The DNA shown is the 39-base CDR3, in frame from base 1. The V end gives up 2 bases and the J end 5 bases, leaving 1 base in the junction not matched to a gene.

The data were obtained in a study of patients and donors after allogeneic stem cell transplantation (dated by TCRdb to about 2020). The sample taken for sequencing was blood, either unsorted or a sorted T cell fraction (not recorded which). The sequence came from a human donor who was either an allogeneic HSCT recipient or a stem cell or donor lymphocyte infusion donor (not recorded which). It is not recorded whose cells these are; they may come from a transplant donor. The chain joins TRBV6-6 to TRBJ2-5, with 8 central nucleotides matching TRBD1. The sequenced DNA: TGTGCCAGCAGTTACAGGACAGGGGAGACCCAGTACTTC. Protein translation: CASSYRTGETQYF.